What follows are 24 T cell receptor beta chains derived from one specimen sequenced in a study of shared clonotypes between healthy human individuals. Repertoires were generated with immunoSEQ multiplex PCR, while TCRdb's copy carries only in-frame clones and drops some. The table shows about 1 million clones, with 65% to 75% occurring only once. The specimen was memory CD4+ T cells sorted from blood. Stated subset: CD45RA-negative fraction. Every receptor here comes from a young man in good health.

On this clone: The germline gene is not matched at one end of the junction; a read error may be the cause. This chain joins TRBV30 and TRBJ2-7, with 7 bases matching TRBD2. The CDR3 covers 12 residues. CDR1 and CDR2 (germline): GTSNPN, SVGIG (reference sequence). The CDR3 reads CAWSPPGGVLSF. In DNA, the CDR3 is TGTGCCTGGAGTCCCCCTGGGGGGGTCCTATCCTTC.

The rearrangement links TRBV5-1 to TRBJ2-5; 7 bases are shared with TRBD2. The V and J ends lost 7 bases and 0 bases, in that order; junction bases with no gene match: 6. The CDR3 loop spans 14 amino acids. The germline CDR1 and CDR2 sequences are SGHRS and YFSETQ. This CDR3 is CASGEGGYQETQYF. The DNA of the CDR3 is TGCGCCAGCGGCGAGGGAGGGTACCAAGAGACCCAGTACTTC.

The chain joins TRBV5-1 to TRBJ2-3; 8 bases are shared with TRBD2. There are 17 residues in the CDR3. CDR1 SGHRS and CDR2 YFSETQ come from the germline V gene. V lost 3 bases and J lost 3; bases outside the gene matches: 12. Written as DNA, the CDR3 is TGCGCCAGCAGCTCCTCCACCGGGACTAGGATGACAGATACGCAGTATTTT. As protein: CASSSSTGTRMTDTQYF.

The CDR3 loop reads CASSFDRAYNEQFF. CDR3 in DNA: TGTGCCAGCAGCTTTGACAGGGCCTACAATGAGCAGTTCTTC. The chain combines TRBV7-2 with TRBJ2-1, with 7 nucleotides matching TRBD1. Germline V gene lookup returns CDR1 SGHTA and CDR2 FQGNSA. Trimming cost V 3 bases and J 2 bases; bases outside gene matches: 1. This CDR3 contains 14 residues. The full variable domain, its missing parts supplied by reference TRBV7-2 and TRBJ2-1, is GAGVSQSPSNKVTEKGKDVELRCDPISGHTALYWYRQSLGQGLEFLIYFQGNSAPDKSGLPSDRFSAERTGGSVSTLTIQRTQQEDSAVYLCASSFDRAYNEQFFGPGTRLTVL.

The table lists this clone with a few counts. V gene TRBV18 combines with J gene TRBJ2-7, with 7 bases matching TRBD2. CDR3 size: 15 residues. The germline CDR1 and CDR2 sequences are KGHSH and LQKENI. V was clipped by 0 bases and J by 0 bases; unmatched bases: 2. The CDR3 region is CASSPPQRGSYEQYF. DNA for the CDR3: TGTGCCAGCTCACCACCACAGCGGGGCTCCTACGAGCAGTACTTC.

The rearrangement uses TRBV10-2 and TRBJ1-6; 10 bases are shared with TRBD1. The trim removed 5 bases at V and 7 bases at J, leaving 2 bases unmatched. This CDR3 is built from 14 residues. Germline V lookup: CDR1 WSHSY, CDR2 SAAADI. Written as DNA, the CDR3 is TGCGCCAGCAGTTGGACAGGGGGGAATTCACCCCTCCACTTT. Protein: CASSWTGGNSPLHF.

The rearrangement uses TRBV5-1 and TRBJ1-4; no reliable D call. CDR1 SGHRS and CDR2 YFSETQ come from the germline V gene. V gave up 0 bases and J gave up 0 bases, with 9 bases separating them. The CDR3 length is 16 residues. This CDR3 is CASSLGGVATNEKLFF. DNA of the CDR3: TGCGCCAGCAGCTTGGGCGGAGTTGCAACTAATGAAAAACTGTTTTTT.

The rearrangement joins TRBV5-1 to TRBJ1-6; TRBD1 agrees at 7 bases. There are 14 residues in the CDR3. With 8 bases clipped from V and 8 bases from J, the junction kept 10 bases outside the gene matches. Per germline, CDR1 SGHRS and CDR2 YFSETQ. The CDR3 DNA follows: TGCGCCAGTCGAACAGGGGCCGGGTATTCACCCCTCCACTTT. As protein: CASRTGAGYSPLHF.

V usage is TRBV7-8 and J usage is TRBJ1-2, with 12 bases matching TRBD1. In germline, CDR1 is SGHVS, CDR2 FQNEAQ. CDR3 length: 14 residues. The V and J ends lost 4 bases and 8 bases, in that order; junction bases with no gene match: 5. Here the CDR3 DNA reads TGTGCCAGCAGCTCCGCCGGGACAGGGGGCGGCTACACCTTC. Protein product: CASSSAGTGGGYTF.

This clone was found many times. The rearrangement uses TRBV5-8 and TRBJ2-5; unclear D gene. Looked up from germline, CDR1 is SGHTS and CDR2 is YDEGEE. The CDR3 runs to 12 residues. The germline V and J ends were trimmed by 4 bases and 4 bases, with 8 bases remaining between them. The CDR3 bases are TGTGCCAGCAGCCCAAGGAGAGAGACCCAGTACTTC. It is translated as CASSPRRETQYF.

This chain uses TRBV5-4 with TRBJ1-5; D may be TRBD1 (6 bases). V lost 4 bases to trimming and J lost 5 bases, with 16 bases between them. Germline V gene lookup returns CDR1 SGHNT and CDR2 YYREEE (reference sequence). The CDR3 is 15 amino acids. CDR3 DNA sequence: TGTGCCAGCAGCGTGGGAGGGGGTCAGGATCAGCCCCAGCATTTT. It is translated as CASSVGGGQDQPQHF.

The chain carries TRBV5-4 and TRBJ2-2, with 7 bases aligning to TRBD2. V lost 4 bases to trimming and J lost 3 bases; unmatched junction nucleotides: 12. The V gene's germline CDR1 is SGHNT and CDR2 YYREEE (reference sequence). The CDR3 covers 17 residues. The CDR3 DNA follows: TGTGCCAGCAGCCTTGAGGTGGGAGGGCCGTACACCGGGGAGCTGTTTTTT. Translating gives CASSLEVGGPYTGELFF.

The chain couples TRBV11-2 to TRBJ2-7; 8 nucleotides align to TRBD1. Per germline, CDR1 SGHAT and CDR2 FQNNGV. V lost 2 bases, J lost 2 bases, and 2 bases stayed unmatched. There are 14 residues in the CDR3. This CDR3 is CASSLPGGAYEQYF. The CDR3 DNA sequence: TGTGCCAGCAGCTTACCAGGGGGCGCCTACGAGCAGTACTTC.

About this clone: Other DNA variants within this sample encode the same CDR3. The chain employs TRBV7-6 and TRBJ1-6, with D possibly TRBD1 on 5 matching bases. Germline V CDR1 and CDR2: SGHVS, FNYEAQ. V lost 0 bases and J lost 6, with 6 bases in between. The CDR3 length is 14 residues. The CDR3 DNA reads as TGTGCCAGCAGCTTAGCGCAGGGTAATTCACCCCTCCACTTT. Its translation is CASSLAQGNSPLHF.

The chain has TRBV10-3 and TRBJ2-3, with 10 bases aligning to TRBD2. In germline, CDR1 is ENHRY, CDR2 SYGVKD. V shed 3 bases and J 11 bases; nucleotides not matched to a gene: 8. There are 14 residues in the CDR3. The CDR3 sequence is CAISDEAGGLRQYF. CDR3 DNA: TGTGCCATCAGTGACGAAGCGGGGGGGCTAAGGCAGTATTTT.

The CDR3 here is CASSYLSVWYF. The CDR3 DNA reads as TGTGCCAGCAGTTACTTATCCGTGTGGTACTTC. This chain links TRBV6-5 with TRBJ2-4; no clear D. Between the trimmed V and J ends, which lost 1 base and 15 bases, there was a span of 10 bases. The CDR3 consists of 11 residues. Looked up from germline, CDR1 is MNHEY and CDR2 is SVGAGI.

The rearrangement uses TRBV7-2 and TRBJ1-1; 8 bases match TRBD1. Looked up from germline, CDR1 is SGHTA and CDR2 is FQGNSA. The CDR3 runs 13 residues. Germline trimming cut 5 bases from V and 7 bases from J; bases unmatched to any gene: 6. The CDR3 sequence: CASSTTGVGEAFF. DNA of the CDR3: TGTGCCAGCAGCACGACAGGGGTGGGTGAAGCTTTCTTT.

Comments on this clone: The junction does not match germline at one end; this may be a read error. The chain recombines TRBV30 with TRBJ2-6, with 8 bases aligning to TRBD1. Germline-derived CDR1 and CDR2 are GTSNPN and SVGIG (reference sequence). CDR3 length: 16 residues. The CDR3 loop is CARRGQVLSGANVLTF. The CDR3 DNA sequence: TGTGCCCGGAGGGGACAGGTCCTCTCTGGGGCCAACGTCCTGACTTTC.

The rearrangement joins TRBV5-1 to TRBJ1-6, with 8 bases that match TRBD1. The CDR3 extends over 15 amino acids. The V gene end was trimmed by 0 bases and the J gene end by 9 bases; junction bases not matched to a gene: 5. Germline V gives CDR1 SGHRS, CDR2 YFSETQ. The CDR3 DNA sequence: TGCGCCAGCAGCTTGGAAGGGACAGGCGGTTCACCCCTCCACTTT. Its protein is CASSLEGTGGSPLHF.

The CDR3 nucleotides read TGTGCCAGCAGCAGACAGGGGGCCGGTTCAACCTACAATGAGCAGTTCTTC. It is translated as CASSRQGAGSTYNEQFF. V usage is TRBV7-8 and J usage is TRBJ2-1, with 10 bases matching TRBD1. The CDR3 has 17 residues. Germline lookup yields CDR1 SGHVS and CDR2 FQNEAQ. J lost 2 bases, V lost 5 bases, and 9 bases had no gene match.

The genes are TRBV6-5 and TRBJ1-2; D gene ambiguous. Trimming left V 7 bases short and J 1 base short, with 13 bases between. CDR1 MNHEY and CDR2 SVGAGI come from the germline V gene. The CDR3 has 14 residues. The CDR3 DNA is TGTGCCAGCAAAAAGGGTACAGTTAACTATGGCTACACCTTC. Translating it yields CASKKGTVNYGYTF.

The chain couples TRBV9 to TRBJ1-3; D is possibly TRBD1 (6 bases). Germline V CDR1 and CDR2: SGDLS, YYNGEE. Trimming removed 4 bases at V and 2 bases at J, with 16 bases between. There are 16 residues in the CDR3. DNA for the CDR3: TGTGCCAGCAGCCCTCGGGAGGGGGGAACTGGAAACACCATATATTTT. It codes for CASSPREGGTGNTIYF.

The V gene is TRBV7-8, the J gene TRBJ2-2; D unclear. In germline, CDR1 is SGHVS, CDR2 FQNEAQ. CDR3 length: 15 residues. The germline V and J ends were trimmed by 2 bases and 1 base, with 8 bases remaining between them. The CDR3 DNA is TGTGCCAGCAGCTTAAGAGGTCTGAACACCGGGGAGCTGTTTTTT. It translates to CASSLRGLNTGELFF.

The chain links TRBV28 to TRBJ2-7, with 7 bases identical to TRBD1. The J segment lost 7 bases and the V segment lost 5 bases, leaving 8 bases of the junction unmatched. This CDR3 is 13 amino acids long. CDR1 is MDHEN and CDR2 is SYDVKM in the germline V gene. CDR3 sequence: CASSTDRSEEQYF. CDR3 nucleotide sequence: TGTGCCAGCAGTACGGACAGGTCGGAGGAGCAGTACTTC. The whole variable domain, remainder taken from reference TRBV28 and TRBJ2-7, is DVKVTQSSRYLVKRTGEKVFLECVQDMDHENMFWYRQDPGLGLRLIYFSYDVKMKEKGDIPEGYSVSREKKERFSLILESASTNQTSMYLCASSTDRSEEQYFGPGTRLTVT.